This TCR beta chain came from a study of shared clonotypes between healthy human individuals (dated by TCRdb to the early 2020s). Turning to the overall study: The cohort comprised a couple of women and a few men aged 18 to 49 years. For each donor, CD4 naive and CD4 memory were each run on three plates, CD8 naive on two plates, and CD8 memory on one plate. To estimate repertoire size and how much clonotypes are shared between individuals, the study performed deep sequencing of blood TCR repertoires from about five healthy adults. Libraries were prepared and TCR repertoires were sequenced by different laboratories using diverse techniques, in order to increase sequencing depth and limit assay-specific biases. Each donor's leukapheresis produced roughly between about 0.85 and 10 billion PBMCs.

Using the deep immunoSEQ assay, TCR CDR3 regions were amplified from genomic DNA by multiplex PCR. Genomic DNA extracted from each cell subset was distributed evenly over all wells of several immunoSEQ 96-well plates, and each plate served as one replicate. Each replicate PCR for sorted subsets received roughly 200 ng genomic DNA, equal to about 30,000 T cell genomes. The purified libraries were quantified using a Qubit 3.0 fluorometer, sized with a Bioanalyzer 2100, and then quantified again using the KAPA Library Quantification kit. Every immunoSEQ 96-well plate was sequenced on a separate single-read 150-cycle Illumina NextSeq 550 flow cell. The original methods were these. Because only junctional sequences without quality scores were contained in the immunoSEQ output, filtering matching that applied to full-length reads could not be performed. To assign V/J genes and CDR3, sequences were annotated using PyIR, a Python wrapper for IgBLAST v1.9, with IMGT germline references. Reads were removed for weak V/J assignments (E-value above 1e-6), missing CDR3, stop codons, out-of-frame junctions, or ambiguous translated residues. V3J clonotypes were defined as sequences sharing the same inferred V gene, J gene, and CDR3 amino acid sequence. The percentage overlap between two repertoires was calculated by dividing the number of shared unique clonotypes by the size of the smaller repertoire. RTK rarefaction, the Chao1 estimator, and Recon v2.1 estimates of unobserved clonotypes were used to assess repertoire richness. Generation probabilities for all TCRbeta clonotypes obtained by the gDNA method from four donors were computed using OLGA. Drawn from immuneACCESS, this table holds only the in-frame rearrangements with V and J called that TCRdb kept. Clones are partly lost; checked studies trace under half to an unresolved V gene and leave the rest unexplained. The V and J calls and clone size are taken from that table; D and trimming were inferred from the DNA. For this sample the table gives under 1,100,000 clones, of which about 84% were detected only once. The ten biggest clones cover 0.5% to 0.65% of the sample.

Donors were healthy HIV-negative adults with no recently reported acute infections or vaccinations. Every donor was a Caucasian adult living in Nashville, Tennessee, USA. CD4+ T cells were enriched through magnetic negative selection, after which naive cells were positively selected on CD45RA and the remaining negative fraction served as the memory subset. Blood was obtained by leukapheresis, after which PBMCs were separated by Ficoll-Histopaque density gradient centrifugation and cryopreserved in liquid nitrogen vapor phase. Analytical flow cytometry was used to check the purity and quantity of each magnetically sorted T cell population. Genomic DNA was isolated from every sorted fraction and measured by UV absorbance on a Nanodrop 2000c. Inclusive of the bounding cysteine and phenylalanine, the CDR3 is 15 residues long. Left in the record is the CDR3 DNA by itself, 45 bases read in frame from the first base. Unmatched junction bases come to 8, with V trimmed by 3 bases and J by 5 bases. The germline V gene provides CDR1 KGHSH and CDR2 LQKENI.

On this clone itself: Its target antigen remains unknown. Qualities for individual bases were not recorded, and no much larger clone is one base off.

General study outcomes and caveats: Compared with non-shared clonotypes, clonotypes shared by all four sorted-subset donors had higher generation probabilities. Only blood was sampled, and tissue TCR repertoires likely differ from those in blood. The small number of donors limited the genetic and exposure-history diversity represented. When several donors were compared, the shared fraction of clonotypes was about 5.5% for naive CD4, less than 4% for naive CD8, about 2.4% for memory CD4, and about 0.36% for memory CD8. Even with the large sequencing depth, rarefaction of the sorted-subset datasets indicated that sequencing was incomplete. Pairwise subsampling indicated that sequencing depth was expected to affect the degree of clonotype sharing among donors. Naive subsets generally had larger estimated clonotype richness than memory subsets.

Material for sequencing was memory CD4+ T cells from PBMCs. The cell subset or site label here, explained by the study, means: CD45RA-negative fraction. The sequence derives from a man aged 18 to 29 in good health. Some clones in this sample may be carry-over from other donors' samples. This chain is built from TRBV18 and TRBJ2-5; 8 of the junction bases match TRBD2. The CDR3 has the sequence CASSPPGLGTETQYF. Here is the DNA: TGTGCCAGCTCACCTCCGGGACTAGGTACGGAGACCCAGTACTTC.